This T cell receptor beta chain emerged from a study of control samples from healthy donors and cancer patients. The germline V gene has CDR1 WSHSY and CDR2 SAAADI. V lost 2 bases and J lost 2, with 6 bases in between. This CDR3 comprises 13 residues. Data came from immunoSEQ multiplex PCR; TCRdb stores just in-frame clones and leaves some out. The sample lists 80,000 to 100,000 clones, approximately 92% occurring once. This clone was observed once. The chain is built from TRBV10-2 and TRBJ1-1; D not resolved. Sequencing was done on a sample of blood. This clonotype originated in a human donor in good health. The donor label of this sample is uncertain. CDR3 sequence: CASSEGFNTEAFF. Written as DNA, the CDR3 is TGCGCCAGCAGTGAGGGATTTAACACTGAAGCTTTCTTT.